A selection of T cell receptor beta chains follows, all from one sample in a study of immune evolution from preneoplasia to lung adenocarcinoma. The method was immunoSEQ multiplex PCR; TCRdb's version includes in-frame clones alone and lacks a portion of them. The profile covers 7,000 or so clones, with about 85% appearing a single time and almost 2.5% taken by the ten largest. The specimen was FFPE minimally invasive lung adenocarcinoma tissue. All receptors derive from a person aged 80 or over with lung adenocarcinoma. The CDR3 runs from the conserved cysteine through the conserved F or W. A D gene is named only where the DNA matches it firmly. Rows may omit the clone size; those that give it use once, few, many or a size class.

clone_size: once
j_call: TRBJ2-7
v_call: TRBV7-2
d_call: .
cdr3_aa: CASSLGPGYEQYF
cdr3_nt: TGTGCCAGCAGCTTAGGGCCAGGGTACGAGCAGTACTTC

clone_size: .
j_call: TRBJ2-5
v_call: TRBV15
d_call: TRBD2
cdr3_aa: CATRPGGVSQETQYF
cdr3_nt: TGTGCCACCAGACCGGGGGGGGTGAGTCAAGAGACCCAGTACTTC

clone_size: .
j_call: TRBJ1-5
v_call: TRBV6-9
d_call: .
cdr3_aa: CASSSPGLNQPQHF
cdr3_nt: TGTGCCAGCAGCTCCCCGGGGCTCAATCAGCCCCAGCATTTT

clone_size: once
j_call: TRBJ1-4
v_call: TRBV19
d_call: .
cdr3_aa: CASTHLGAGNEKLFF
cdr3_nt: TGTGCCAGTACCCATCTAGGGGCAGGAAATGAAAAACTGTTTTTT

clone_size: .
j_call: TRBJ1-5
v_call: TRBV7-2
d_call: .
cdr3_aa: CASSLEPRLTGSGQPQHF
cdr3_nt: TGTGCCAGCAGCTTAGAACCCCGCCTCACAGGGTCTGGTCAGCCCCAGCATTTT

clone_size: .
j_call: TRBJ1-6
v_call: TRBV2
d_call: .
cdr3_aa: CASNRVGNSPLHF
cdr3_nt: TGTGCCAGCAACAGGGTGGGTAATTCACCCCTCCACTTT

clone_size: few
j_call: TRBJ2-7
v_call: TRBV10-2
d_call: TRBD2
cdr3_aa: CASSESKGLAYEQYF
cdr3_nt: TGCGCCAGCAGTGAGTCGAAGGGACTAGCGTACGAGCAGTACTTC

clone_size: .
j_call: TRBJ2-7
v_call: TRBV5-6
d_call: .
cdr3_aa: CASSLGESYEQYF
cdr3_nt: TGTGCCAGCAGCTTAGGGGAATCCTACGAGCAGTACTTC

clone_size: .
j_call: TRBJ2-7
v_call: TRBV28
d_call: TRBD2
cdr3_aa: CASSSGTSEILYEQYF
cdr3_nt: TGTGCCAGCAGTTCCGGGACTAGCGAGATACTGTACGAGCAGTACTTC

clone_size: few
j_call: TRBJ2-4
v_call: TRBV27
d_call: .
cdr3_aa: CASSPLGYSENIQYF
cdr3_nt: TGTGCCAGCAGCCCCTTGGGGTATAGCGAAAACATTCAGTACTTC

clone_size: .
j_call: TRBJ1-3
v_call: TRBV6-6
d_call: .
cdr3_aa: CASIQWGSGNTIYF
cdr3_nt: TGTGCCAGCATCCAGTGGGGCTCTGGAAACACCATATATTTT

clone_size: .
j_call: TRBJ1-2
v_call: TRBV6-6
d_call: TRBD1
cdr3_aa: CASRNGQDSYGYTF
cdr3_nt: TGTGCCAGCAGAAACGGACAGGACAGCTATGGCTACACCTTC

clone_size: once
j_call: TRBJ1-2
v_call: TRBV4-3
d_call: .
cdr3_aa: CASSLTATAVDGYTF
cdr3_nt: TGCGCCAGCAGCCTGACCGCGACAGCCGTGGATGGCTACACCTTC

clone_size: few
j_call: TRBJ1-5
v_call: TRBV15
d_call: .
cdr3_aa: CATSSKRNQPQHF
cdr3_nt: TGTGCCACCAGCAGCAAGCGAAATCAGCCCCAGCATTTT

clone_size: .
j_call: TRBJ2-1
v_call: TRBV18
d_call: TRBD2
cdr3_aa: CASSPPGGTAYNEQFF
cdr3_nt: TGTGCCAGCTCACCACCGGGGGGGACGGCCTACAATGAGCAGTTCTTC

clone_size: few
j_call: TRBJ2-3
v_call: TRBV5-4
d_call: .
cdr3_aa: CASSLDQGRTDTQYF
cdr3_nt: TGTGCCAGCAGCTTGGACCAGGGGAGGACAGATACGCAGTATTTT

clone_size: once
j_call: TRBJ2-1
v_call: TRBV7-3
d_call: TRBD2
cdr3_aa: CASSSAGATYNEQFF
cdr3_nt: TGTGCCAGCAGCTCAGCGGGGGCCACCTACAATGAGCAGTTCTTC

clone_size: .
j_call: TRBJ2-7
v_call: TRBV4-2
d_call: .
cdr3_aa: CASSQEWQGGEQYF
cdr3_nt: TGTGCCAGCAGCCAAGAGTGGCAGGGAGGCGAGCAGTACTTC

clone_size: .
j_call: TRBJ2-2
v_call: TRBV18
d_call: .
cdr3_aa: CASSPGQFSNTGELFF
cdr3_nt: TGTGCCAGCTCACCTGGACAGTTTTCGAACACCGGGGAGCTGTTTTTT

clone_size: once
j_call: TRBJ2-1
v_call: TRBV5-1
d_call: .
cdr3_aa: CASSLDRRGALRSSYNEQFF
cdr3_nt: TGCGCCAGCAGCTTGGATCGGCGGGGAGCCCTCCGAAGCTCCTACAATGAGCAGTTCTTC

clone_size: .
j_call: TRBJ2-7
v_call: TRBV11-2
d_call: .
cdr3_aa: CASSLDSWAGVVQYF
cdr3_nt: TGTGCCAGCAGCTTAGATTCGTGGGCAGGGGTTGTGCAGTACTTC

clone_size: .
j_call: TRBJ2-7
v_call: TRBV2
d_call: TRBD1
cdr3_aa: CASSSVLRGFEQYF
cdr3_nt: TGTGCCAGCAGTAGTGTGCTCAGGGGGTTCGAGCAGTACTTC

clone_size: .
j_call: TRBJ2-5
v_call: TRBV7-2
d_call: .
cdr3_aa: CASSLGGLIQETQYF
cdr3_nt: TGTGCCAGCAGCTTAGGGGGGCTGATACAAGAGACCCAGTACTTC

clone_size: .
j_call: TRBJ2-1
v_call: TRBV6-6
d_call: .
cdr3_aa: CASSYSMRGDEQFF
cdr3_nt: TGTGCCAGCAGTTACTCGATGCGGGGCGATGAGCAGTTCTTC

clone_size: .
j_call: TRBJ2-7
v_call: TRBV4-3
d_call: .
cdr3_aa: CASSQAVSSGGYEQYF
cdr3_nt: TGCGCCAGCAGCCAAGCAGTTTCCAGCGGTGGCTACGAGCAGTACTTC

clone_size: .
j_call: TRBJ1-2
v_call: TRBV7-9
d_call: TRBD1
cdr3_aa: CASSFGTGTSLGGYTF
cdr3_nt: TGTGCCAGCAGCTTTGGGACAGGCACCTCACTGGGGGGCTACACCTTC